One and the same sample provided the 13 T cell receptor beta chains below, sequenced in a study of CD8 T cells in Susac syndrome. cDNA came from about 0.5 to 1 ug RNA primed by random hexamers. MiXCR, run by TCRdb on the immunoSEQ multiplex PCR reads, gives a single entry per CDR3 protein. The repertoire holds 71,000 or so distinct CDR3 sequences, with 93% as singletons. The specimen was CD4+ T cells from PBMCs. Receptors originate from a human donor with Susac syndrome.

The rearrangement links TRBV18 to TRBJ1-2, with D tentatively TRBD1 (5 bases). V gave up 3 bases and J gave up 6 bases, with 17 bases separating them. The germline V gene has CDR1 KGHSH and CDR2 LQKENI. The CDR3 is 15 amino acids. The CDR3 DNA follows: TGTGCCAGCTCACCGCCGACGACAGATTATCATGGCTACACCTTC. Translating it yields CASSPPTTDYHGYTF.

V and J are TRBV27 and TRBJ2-3, with 13 bases fitting TRBD2. CDR1 and CDR2 from the germline V gene are MNHEY and SMNVEV (reference sequence). Unmatched junction bases numbered 4, after V lost 6 bases and J lost 7 bases. This CDR3 spans 14 amino acids. The CDR3 DNA reads as TGTGCCAGCAGGGGACTAGCGGGGAGTAATACGCAGTATTTT. This encodes CASRGLAGSNTQYF.

The chain is built from TRBV25-1 and TRBJ1-1, with D possibly being TRBD1 (6 bases). Germline V gene data show CDR1 as MGHDK and CDR2 as SYGVNS. V lost 5 bases to trimming and J lost 3 bases, with 13 bases between them. There are 14 residues in the CDR3. The CDR3 here is CASSQAGADTEAFF. The CDR3 coding sequence is TGTGCCAGCAGTCAGGCAGGGGCGGACACTGAAGCTTTCTTT.

Notes on this clonotype: One junction end does not reproduce the germline sequence, and a read error may be involved. CDR3 region: CAGSFGADGYTF. The CDR3 DNA sequence: TGTGCCGGCAGTTTTGGGGCAGATGGCTACACCTTC. This rearrangement joins TRBV28 to TRBJ1-2; a possible D gene is TRBD1 (5 bases). This CDR3 spans 12 amino acids. Per germline, CDR1 MDHEN and CDR2 SYDVKM.

The CDR3 DNA reads as TGTGCCAGCAGTTTAGGACTAGCGGGGTTGGGCTACAATGAGCAGTTCTTC. This sequence encodes CASSLGLAGLGYNEQFF. The gene calls are TRBV27 and TRBJ2-1, with 12 bases identical to TRBD2. Germline loops: CDR1 MNHEY, CDR2 SMNVEV (reference sequence). The CDR3 contains 17 residues. With 2 bases clipped from V and 3 bases from J, the junction kept 5 bases outside the gene matches.

V gene TRBV18 combines with J gene TRBJ2-7; 9 positions agree with TRBD1. The V segment lost 1 base and the J segment 3 bases; nucleotides outside the gene matches: 7. The germline V gene has CDR1 KGHSH and CDR2 LQKENI. CDR3 size: 16 residues. CDR3 nucleotides: TGTGCCAGCTCACCACAGTTGGACAGGGGTAACTACGAGCAGTACTTC. Translated, it gives CASSPQLDRGNYEQYF.

This chain connects TRBV5-1 to TRBJ1-6, with no clear D. CDR3 length equals 13 residues. Germline V CDR1 and CDR2: SGHRS, YFSETQ. V was shortened by 0 bases and J by 7 bases, with 5 bases between the two germline ends. CDR3 DNA: TGCGCCAGCAGCTTGGCCGAAAATTCACCCCTCCACTTT. Its translation is CASSLAENSPLHF.

V is TRBV29-1 and J is TRBJ2-1, with 12 positions matching TRBD2. The CDR3 is 14 amino acids. Trimming removed 7 bases from V and 6 bases from J; junction bases left unmatched: 7. CDR1 and CDR2 from the germline V gene are SQVTM and ANQGSEA. The CDR3 sequence: CSGRASGGVNEQFF. The CDR3 DNA is TGCAGCGGGAGGGCTAGCGGGGGGGTCAATGAGCAGTTCTTC.

This clonotype was recorded once. The chain couples TRBV3-1 to TRBJ2-1; D call uncertain. Per germline, CDR1 LGHDT and CDR2 YNNKEL (reference sequence). Trimming shortened V by 0 bases and J by 10 bases, and 19 bases separated the two germline ends. This CDR3 is built from 16 residues. The CDR3 spells CASSQDQTTVTREQFF. DNA for the CDR3: TGTGCCAGCAGCCAAGATCAGACAACGGTAACGCGGGAGCAGTTCTTC.

The gene calls are TRBV12-3 or TRBV12-4 and TRBJ2-5, with 8 nucleotides matching TRBD1. Unmatched junction bases numbered 16, after V lost 5 bases and J lost 5 bases. CDR3 length: 17 residues. The CDR3 region has the DNA TGTGCCAGCAGTCCCCCCGGGCCCTCACGGACAGGGGAGACCCAGTACTTC. As protein: CASSPPGPSRTGETQYF.

The CDR3 region has the DNA TGCAGTGCTAGCAGGGCCGGGACATCGCGTGAAGCTTTCTTT. Its translation is CSASRAGTSREAFF. The chain couples TRBV20-1 to TRBJ1-1; D might be TRBD1 (6 bases). Trimming removed 3 bases from V and 7 bases from J, with 18 bases in between. Per the germline V gene, CDR1 is DFQATT and CDR2 is SNEGSKA (reference sequence). The CDR3 contains 14 residues.

The chain uses TRBV30 and TRBJ1-6; 7 positions match TRBD1. The CDR3 consists of 13 residues. Germline CDR1 reads GTSNPN; CDR2 reads SVGIG (reference sequence). The junction had 1 base not matched to a gene; V was cut back by 1 base and J by 7 bases. This CDR3 is CAWSAGGNSPLHF. CDR3 DNA sequence: TGTGCCTGGAGTGCAGGGGGGAATTCACCCCTCCACTTT.

The chain recombines TRBV4-2 with TRBJ2-1; 9 bases are a match to TRBD2. V was pared by 1 base and J by 6 bases, with 7 bases of the junction left unmatched. The CDR3 is 16 residues long. Germline CDR1 is LGHNA and CDR2 is YNFKEQ. CDR3 in amino acids: CASSQVRGGAVNEQFF. The CDR3 DNA is TGTGCCAGCAGCCAAGTGCGCGGGGGGGCCGTCAATGAGCAGTTCTTC.